The clone carrying this T cell receptor (beta chain) turned up a few times. CDR3 size: 14 residues. The germline gives CDR1 SGHTA, CDR2 FQGNSA. With V trimmed by 1 base and J by 12 bases, 11 bases remained unmatched. This sample is drawn from a study of blood T cells in healthy people across ages. Next came a second PCR, run for about 7 to 12 cycles, which used a sample-barcoded 5' primer along with a J-beta primer mix. TCRdb recomputed calls from the 5' RACE reads with MiXCR, one row per CDR3 protein. The repertoire holds around 1,000,000 distinct CDR3 sequences, with under 40% as singletons. Sequencing was performed on blood. The chain uses TRBV7-2 and TRBJ1-1, with 7 bases identical to TRBD1. The origin of this receptor is a man younger than 30 in good health. The CDR3 DNA follows: TGTGCCAGCAGCTTAGTAGGGGGCGAATCGATCCCTTTCTTT. Translated: CASSLVGGESIPFF. The whole variable domain, filled in from reference TRBV7-2 and TRBJ1-1, reads GAGVSQSPSNKVTEKGKDVELRCDPISGHTALYWYRQSLGQGLEFLIYFQGNSAPDKSGLPSDRFSAERTGGSVSTLTIQRTQQEDSAVYLCASSLVGGESIPFFGQGTRLTVV.